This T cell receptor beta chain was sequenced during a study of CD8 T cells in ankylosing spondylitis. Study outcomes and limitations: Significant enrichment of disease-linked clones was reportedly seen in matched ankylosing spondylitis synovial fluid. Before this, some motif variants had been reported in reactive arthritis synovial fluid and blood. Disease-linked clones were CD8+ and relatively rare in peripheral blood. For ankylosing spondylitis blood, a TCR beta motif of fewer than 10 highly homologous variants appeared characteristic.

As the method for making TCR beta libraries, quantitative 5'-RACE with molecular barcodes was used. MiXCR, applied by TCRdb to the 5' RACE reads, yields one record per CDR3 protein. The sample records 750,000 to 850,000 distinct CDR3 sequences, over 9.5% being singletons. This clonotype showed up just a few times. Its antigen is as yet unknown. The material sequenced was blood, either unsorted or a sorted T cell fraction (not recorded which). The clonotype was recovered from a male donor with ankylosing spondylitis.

CDR3 DNA: TGTGCCAGCAGCGTTAGCGGGGGGGCCCACAATGAGCAGTTCTTC. Translated, it gives CASSVSGGAHNEQFF. The chain has TRBV11-2 and TRBJ2-1; 11 bases are a match to TRBD2. The germline gives CDR1 SGHAT, CDR2 FQNNGV. CDR3 size: 15 residues. With 5 bases clipped from V and 5 bases from J, the junction kept 5 bases outside the gene matches.